This T cell receptor beta chain was documented in a study of T-cell memory formation after mild COVID-19. Study-wide points: A subset of responding clones appeared in pre-infection memory, suggesting cross-reactive memory joined.

Amplification by 5'RACE using constant-segment primers produced TCR alpha and TCR beta cDNA libraries that carried sample barcodes and UMIs. MiXCR was run by TCRdb on the 5' RACE reads, yielding one entry per CDR3 protein. The table has 120,000 to 150,000 distinct CDR3 sequences, roughly 6.2% seen once. This clonotype came up many times. Its antigen is not identified. CDR3 length: 16 residues. V was shortened by 0 bases and J by 2 bases, with 14 bases between the two germline ends. Germline CDR1 SGHRS, CDR2 YFSETQ. The chain uses TRBV5-1 and TRBJ1-1; TRBD1 is a possible D gene (5 bases). Sequencing used PBMCs or a T cell subset sorted from them (not recorded which). The TCR originated in an adult woman who had mild COVID-19 (a few samples of this study predate the infection). Cell type and time point are not known. The CDR3 DNA reads as TGCGCCAGCAGCTTGGATTTGGGGCAGGTTAACACTGAAGCTTTCTTT. Translating it yields CASSLDLGQVNTEAFF.